Listed here is a single T cell receptor beta chain. Its antigen is as yet unknown. The data were obtained in a study of monozygotic twins with inflammatory bowel disease. Study-wide points: Fewer shared clonotypes with others were found in IBD patients than in healthy twins, especially with disease activity. Ultimately, a single strong signal or clonotype associated with IBD was not supported.

This CDR3 has 17 amino acids. Germline CDR1 and CDR2: SQVTM and ANQGSEA. Template switching introduced UMIs that contain a 6-nucleotide sample barcode. TCRdb reanalyzed the 5' RACE reads and collapses them to one entry per CDR3 protein, without DNA. The repertoire table contains approximately 300,000 distinct CDR3 sequences. The chain has TRBV29-1 and TRBJ2-3; the D call from TCRdb, TRBD2, cannot be confirmed without DNA. The origin of this receptor is a human donor with ulcerative colitis or Crohn's disease, or a healthy co-twin of an affected twin (not recorded which). Material for sequencing was blood. The CDR3 spells CSVGPIPGLAGSDTQYF.